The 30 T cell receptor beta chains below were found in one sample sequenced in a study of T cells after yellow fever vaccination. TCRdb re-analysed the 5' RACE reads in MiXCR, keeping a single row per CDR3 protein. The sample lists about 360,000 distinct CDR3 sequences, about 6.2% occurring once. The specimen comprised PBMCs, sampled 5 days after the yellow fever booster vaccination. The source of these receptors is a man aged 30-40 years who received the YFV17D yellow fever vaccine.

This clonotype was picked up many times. Here the CDR3 reads CASSLAIRGPTYEQYF. CDR3 sequence (DNA): TGCGCCAGCAGCCTCGCAATTCGGGGGCCTACCTACGAGCAGTACTTC. The rearrangement links TRBV5-1 to TRBJ2-7; D is tentatively TRBD1 or TRBD2 (6 bases each). The CDR3 sequence is 16 residues long. The V gene's germline CDR1 is SGHRS and CDR2 YFSETQ. Trimming removed 4 bases from V and 2 bases from J, with 19 bases in between.

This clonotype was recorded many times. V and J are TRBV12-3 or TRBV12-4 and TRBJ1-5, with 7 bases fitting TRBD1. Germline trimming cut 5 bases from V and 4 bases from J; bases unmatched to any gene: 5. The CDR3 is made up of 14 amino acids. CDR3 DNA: TGTGCCAGCAGTCGGACAGGACCTAATCAGCCCCAGCATTTT. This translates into CASSRTGPNQPQHF.

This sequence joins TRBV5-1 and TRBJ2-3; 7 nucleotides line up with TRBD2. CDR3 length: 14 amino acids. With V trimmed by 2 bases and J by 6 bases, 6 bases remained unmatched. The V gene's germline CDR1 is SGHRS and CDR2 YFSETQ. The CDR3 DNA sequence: TGCGCCAGCAGCTTTCGGGGGGAGTTGGATACGCAGTATTTT. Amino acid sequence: CASSFRGELDTQYF. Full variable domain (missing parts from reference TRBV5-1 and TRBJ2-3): KAGVTQTPRYLIKTRGQQVTLSCSPISGHRSVSWYQQTPGQGLQFLFEYFSETQRNKGNFPGRFSGRQFSNSRSEMNVSTLELGDSALYLCASSFRGELDTQYFGPGTRLTVL.

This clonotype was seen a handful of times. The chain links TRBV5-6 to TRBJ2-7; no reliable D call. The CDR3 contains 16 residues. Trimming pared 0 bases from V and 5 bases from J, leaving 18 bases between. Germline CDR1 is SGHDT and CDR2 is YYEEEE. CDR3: CASSLGDLALQDEQYF. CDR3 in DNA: TGTGCCAGCAGCTTGGGTGACCTCGCTCTCCAGGACGAGCAGTACTTC.

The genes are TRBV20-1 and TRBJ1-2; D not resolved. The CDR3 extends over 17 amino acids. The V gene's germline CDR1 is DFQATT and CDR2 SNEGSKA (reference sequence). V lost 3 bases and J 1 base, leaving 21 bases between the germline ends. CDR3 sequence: CSASRPPRLIDNYGYTF. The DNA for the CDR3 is TGCAGTGCTAGTAGGCCGCCCAGACTTATCGATAACTATGGCTACACCTTC.

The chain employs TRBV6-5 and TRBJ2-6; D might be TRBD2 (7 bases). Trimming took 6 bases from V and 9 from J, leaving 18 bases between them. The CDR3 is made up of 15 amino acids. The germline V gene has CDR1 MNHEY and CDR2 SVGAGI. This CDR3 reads CASRPGGQLYNVLTF. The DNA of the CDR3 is TGTGCCAGCAGACCGGGAGGACAGTTATACAACGTCCTGACTTTC.

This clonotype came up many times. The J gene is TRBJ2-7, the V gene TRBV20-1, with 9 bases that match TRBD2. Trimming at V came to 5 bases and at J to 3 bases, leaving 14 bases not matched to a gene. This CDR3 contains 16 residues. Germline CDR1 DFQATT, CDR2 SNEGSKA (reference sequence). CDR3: CSAPQTRTSEDYEQYF. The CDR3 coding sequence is TGCAGTGCTCCGCAAACCCGGACTAGCGAGGACTACGAGCAGTACTTC.

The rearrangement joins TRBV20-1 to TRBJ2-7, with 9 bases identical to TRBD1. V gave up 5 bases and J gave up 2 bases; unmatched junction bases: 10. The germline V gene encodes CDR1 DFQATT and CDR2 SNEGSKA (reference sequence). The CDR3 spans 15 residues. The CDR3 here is CSAGNQDRGTYEQYF. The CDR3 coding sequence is TGCAGTGCTGGGAACCAGGACAGGGGTACCTACGAGCAGTACTTC.

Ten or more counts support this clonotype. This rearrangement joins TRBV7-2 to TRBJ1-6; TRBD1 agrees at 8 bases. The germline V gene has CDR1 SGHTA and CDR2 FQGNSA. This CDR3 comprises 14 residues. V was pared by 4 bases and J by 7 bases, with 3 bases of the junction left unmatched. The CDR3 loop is CASSSRDRNSPLHF. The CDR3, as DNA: TGTGCCAGCAGCTCCCGGGACAGGAATTCACCCCTCCACTTT. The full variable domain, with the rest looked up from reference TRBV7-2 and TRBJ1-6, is GAGVSQSPSNKVTEKGKDVELRCDPISGHTALYWYRQSLGQGLEFLIYFQGNSAPDKSGLPSDRFSAERTGGSVSTLTIQRTQQEDSAVYLCASSSRDRNSPLHFGNGTRLTVT.

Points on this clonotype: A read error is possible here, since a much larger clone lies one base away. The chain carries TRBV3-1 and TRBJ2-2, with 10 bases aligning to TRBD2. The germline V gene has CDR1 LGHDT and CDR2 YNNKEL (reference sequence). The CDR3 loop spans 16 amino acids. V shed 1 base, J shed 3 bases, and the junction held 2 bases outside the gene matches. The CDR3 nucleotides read TGTGCCAGCAGCCAAGCCACTAGCGGGGACACCGGGGAGCTGTTTTTT. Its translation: CASSQATSGDTGELFF.

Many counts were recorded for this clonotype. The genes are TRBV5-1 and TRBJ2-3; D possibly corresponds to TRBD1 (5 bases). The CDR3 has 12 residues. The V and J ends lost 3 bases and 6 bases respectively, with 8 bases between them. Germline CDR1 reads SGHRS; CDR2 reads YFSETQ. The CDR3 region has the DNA TGCGCCAGCAGCTCGCCAGGGGATACGCAGTATTTT. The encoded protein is CASSSPGDTQYF.

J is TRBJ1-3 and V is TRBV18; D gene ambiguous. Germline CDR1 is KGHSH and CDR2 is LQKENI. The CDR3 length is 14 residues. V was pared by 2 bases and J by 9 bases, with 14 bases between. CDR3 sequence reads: CASSPATAEGTIYF. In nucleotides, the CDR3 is TGTGCCAGCTCACCAGCGACGGCCGAGGGCACCATATATTTT. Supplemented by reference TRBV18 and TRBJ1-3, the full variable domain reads NAGVMQNPRHLVRRRGQEARLRCSPMKGHSHVYWYRQLPEEGLKFMVYLQKENIIDESGMPKERFSAEFPKEGPSILRIQQVVRGDSAAYFCASSPATAEGTIYFGEGSWLTVV.

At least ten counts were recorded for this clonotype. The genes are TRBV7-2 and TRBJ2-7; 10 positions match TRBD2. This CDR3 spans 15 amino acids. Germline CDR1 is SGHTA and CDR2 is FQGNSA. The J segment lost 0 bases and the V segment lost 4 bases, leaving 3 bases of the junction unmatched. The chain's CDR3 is CASSWTSGSSYEQYF. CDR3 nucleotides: TGTGCCAGCAGCTGGACTAGCGGAAGCTCCTACGAGCAGTACTTC.

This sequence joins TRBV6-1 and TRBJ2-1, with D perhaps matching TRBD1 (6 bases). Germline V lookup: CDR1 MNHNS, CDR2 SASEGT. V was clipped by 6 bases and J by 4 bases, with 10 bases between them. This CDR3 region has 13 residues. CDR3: CASRKDRYNEQFF. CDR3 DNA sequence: TGTGCCAGCAGAAAGGACAGATACAATGAGCAGTTCTTC.

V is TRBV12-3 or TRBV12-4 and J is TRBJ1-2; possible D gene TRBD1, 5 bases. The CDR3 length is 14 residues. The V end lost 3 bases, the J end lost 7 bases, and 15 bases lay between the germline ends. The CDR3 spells CASSFTRGPRGYTF. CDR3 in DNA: TGTGCCAGCAGTTTTACGCGGGGCCCGCGTGGCTACACCTTC.

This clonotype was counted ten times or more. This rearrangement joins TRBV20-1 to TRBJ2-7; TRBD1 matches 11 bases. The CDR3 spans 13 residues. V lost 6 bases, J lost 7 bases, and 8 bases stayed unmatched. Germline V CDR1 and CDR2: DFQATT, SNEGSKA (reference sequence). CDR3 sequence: CSAGTGGLEEQYF. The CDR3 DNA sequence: TGCAGTGCCGGGACAGGGGGTTTGGAGGAGCAGTACTTC.

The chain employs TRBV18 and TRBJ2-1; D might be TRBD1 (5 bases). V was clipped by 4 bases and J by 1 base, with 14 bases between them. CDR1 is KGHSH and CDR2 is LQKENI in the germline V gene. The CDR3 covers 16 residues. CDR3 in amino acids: CASSRLTGSSYNEQFF. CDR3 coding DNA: TGTGCCAGCTCACGACTCACAGGATCTTCCTACAATGAGCAGTTCTTC.

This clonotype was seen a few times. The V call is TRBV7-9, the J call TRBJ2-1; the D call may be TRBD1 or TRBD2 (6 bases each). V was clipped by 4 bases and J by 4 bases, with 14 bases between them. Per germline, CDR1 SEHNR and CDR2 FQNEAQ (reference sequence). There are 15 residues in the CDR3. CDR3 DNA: TGTGCCAGCAGCTCTGGGAGAGGGGGGTACAATGAGCAGTTCTTC. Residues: CASSSGRGGYNEQFF.

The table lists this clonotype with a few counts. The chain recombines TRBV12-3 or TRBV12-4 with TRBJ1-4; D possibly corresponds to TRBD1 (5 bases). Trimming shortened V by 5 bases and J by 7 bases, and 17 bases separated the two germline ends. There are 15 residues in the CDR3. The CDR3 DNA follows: TGTGCCAGCAGTCCGGATGGGGGTCTTGGTGAAAAACTGTTTTTT. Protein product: CASSPDGGLGEKLFF.

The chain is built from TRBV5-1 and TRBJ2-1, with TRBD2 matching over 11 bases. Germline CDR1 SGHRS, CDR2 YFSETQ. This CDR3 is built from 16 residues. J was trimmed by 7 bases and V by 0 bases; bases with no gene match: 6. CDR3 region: CASSLAGTSGQNEQFF. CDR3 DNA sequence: TGCGCCAGCAGCTTGGCCGGGACTAGCGGCCAGAATGAGCAGTTCTTC.

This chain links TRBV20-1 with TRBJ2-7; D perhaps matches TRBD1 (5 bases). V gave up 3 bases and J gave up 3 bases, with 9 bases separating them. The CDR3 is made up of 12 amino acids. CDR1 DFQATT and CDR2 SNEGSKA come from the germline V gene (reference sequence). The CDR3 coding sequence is TGCAGTGCTAGTACACAGGTCTACGAGCAGTACTTC. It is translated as CSASTQVYEQYF.

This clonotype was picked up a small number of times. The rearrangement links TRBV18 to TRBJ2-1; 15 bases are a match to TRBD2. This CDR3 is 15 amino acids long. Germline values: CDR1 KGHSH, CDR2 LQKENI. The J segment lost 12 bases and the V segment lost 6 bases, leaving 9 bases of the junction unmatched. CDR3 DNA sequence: TGTGCCAGCTCGCCTGGACTAGCGGGAGGGCCAGGGCAGTTCTTC. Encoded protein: CASSPGLAGGPGQFF.

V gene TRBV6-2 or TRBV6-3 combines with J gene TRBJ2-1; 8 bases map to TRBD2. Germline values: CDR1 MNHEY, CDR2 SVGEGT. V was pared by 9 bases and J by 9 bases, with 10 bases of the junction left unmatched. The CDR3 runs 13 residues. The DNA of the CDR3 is TGTGCCAGTGGCGGGACTAGTAACGTTGAGCAGTTCTTC. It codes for CASGGTSNVEQFF.

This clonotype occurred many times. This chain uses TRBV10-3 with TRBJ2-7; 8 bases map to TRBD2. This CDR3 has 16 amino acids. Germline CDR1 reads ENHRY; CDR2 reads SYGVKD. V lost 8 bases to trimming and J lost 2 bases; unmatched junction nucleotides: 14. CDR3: CAIPPAGGGLPYEQYF. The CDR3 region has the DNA TGTGCCATCCCTCCGGCGGGAGGAGGATTACCCTACGAGCAGTACTTC.

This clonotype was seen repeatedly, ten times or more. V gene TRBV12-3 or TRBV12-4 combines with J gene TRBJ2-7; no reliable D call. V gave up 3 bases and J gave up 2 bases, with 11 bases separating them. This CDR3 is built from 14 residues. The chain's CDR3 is CASSFDRGTYEQYF. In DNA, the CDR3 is TGTGCCAGCAGTTTTGATCGTGGTACCTACGAGCAGTACTTC.

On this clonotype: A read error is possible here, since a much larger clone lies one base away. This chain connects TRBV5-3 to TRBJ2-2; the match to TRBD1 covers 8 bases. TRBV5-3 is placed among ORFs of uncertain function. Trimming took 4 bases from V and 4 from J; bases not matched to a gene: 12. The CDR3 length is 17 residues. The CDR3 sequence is CARSPPGQARGTGELFF. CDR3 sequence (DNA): TGTGCCAGAAGCCCCCCGGGACAGGCGCGCGGCACCGGGGAGCTGTTTTTT.

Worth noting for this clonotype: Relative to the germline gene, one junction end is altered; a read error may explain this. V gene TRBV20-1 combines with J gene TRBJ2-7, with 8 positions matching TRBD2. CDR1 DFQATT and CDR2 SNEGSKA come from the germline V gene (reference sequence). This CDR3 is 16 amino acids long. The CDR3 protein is CCARGLLAVSSYEQYF. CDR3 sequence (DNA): TGCTGTGCTAGAGGGCTACTAGCGGTTAGCTCCTACGAGCAGTACTTC.

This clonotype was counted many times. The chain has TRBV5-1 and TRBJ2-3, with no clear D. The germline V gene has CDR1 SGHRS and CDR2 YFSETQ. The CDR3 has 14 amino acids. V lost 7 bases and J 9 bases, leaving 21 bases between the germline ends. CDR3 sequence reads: CASGDLGSSSTQYF. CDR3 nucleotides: TGCGCCAGCGGCGACTTGGGTAGTTCAAGCACGCAGTATTTT.

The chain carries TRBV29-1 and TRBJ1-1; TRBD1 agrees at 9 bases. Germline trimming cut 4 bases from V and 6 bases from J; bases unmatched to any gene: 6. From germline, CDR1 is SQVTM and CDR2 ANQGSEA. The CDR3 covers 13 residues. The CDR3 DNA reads TGCAGCGTTGGAACAGGGGGCATCGCTGAAGCTTTCTTT. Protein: CSVGTGGIAEAFF.

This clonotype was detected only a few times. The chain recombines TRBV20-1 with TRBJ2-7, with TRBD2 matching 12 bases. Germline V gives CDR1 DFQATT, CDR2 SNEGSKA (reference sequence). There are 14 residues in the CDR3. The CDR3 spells CSKGLAGSSYEQYF. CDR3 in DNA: TGCAGCAAAGGACTAGCGGGGAGCTCCTACGAGCAGTACTTC.